This T cell receptor (beta chain) appears in the sequencing data of a study of blood T cell repertoires in COVID-19. Profiled with immunoSEQ multiplex PCR; TCRdb holds only in-frame clones, not every one. This sample has around 360,000 clones, with around 87% found just once. Trimming cost V 8 bases and J 2 bases; bases outside gene matches: 9. Looked up from germline, CDR1 is MDHEN and CDR2 is SYDVKM. The CDR3 is 15 amino acids. Specimen: PBMCs or T cells enriched from blood (not recorded which). V gene TRBV28 combines with J gene TRBJ2-7, with TRBD2 matching 10 bases. This clonotype originated in a man in his forties in a cohort exposed to, infected with or recovered from COVID-19 (not recorded which). In DNA form, the CDR3 reads TGTGCCAGCGGTTCAAGCGGGAGGGTTACCTACGAGCAGTACTTC. Protein: CASGSSGRVTYEQYF.